These 15 T cell receptor beta chains share one sample of origin, sequenced in a study of T cells after yellow fever vaccination. TCRdb reprocessed the 5' RACE reads via MiXCR and lists one record per CDR3 protein. The profile shows approximately 160,000 distinct CDR3 sequences, around 9% of them singletons. The sequencing here drew on CD8+ T cells sorted from PBMCs, taken 45 days after the yellow fever booster vaccination. The receptors here all came from a man between 18 and 35 years old who received the YFV17D yellow fever vaccine.

This clonotype was detected many times. The rearrangement uses TRBV12-3 or TRBV12-4 and TRBJ2-3; no definite D call. This CDR3 has 14 amino acids. V was clipped by 6 bases and J by 8 bases, with 18 bases between them. The CDR3 DNA reads TGTGCCAGCAGACCCAACTGGGAATCGGGTACGCAGTATTTT. Residues: CASRPNWESGTQYF.

The sample holds a few counts of this clonotype. The chain couples TRBV6-2 or TRBV6-3 to TRBJ2-1; TRBD2 matches at 14 bases. CDR1 and CDR2 from the germline V gene are MNHEY and SVGEGT. CDR3 length: 14 residues. With V trimmed by 10 bases and J by 8 bases, 7 bases remained unmatched. Here the CDR3 DNA reads TGTGCCACCCGACTAGCGGGGGGGCTAGATGAGCAGTTCTTC. Encoded protein: CATRLAGGLDEQFF.

This chain uses TRBV21-1 with TRBJ1-4. TRBV21-1 is a known pseudogene. This CDR3 region has 15 residues. The CDR3 loop is CASPWPRESNEKLFF. The CDR3 region has the DNA TGTGCCAGCCCATGGCCGAGAGAGAGTAATGAAAAACTGTTTTTT.

This clonotype has just a few counts. The chain couples TRBV29-1 to TRBJ1-1; no reliable D call. V was trimmed by 4 bases and J by 1 base, leaving 7 bases between them. This CDR3 has 12 amino acids. In germline, CDR1 is SQVTM, CDR2 ANQGSEA. CDR3 protein: CSVVWGNTEAFF. CDR3 in DNA: TGCAGCGTTGTGTGGGGGAACACTGAAGCTTTCTTT. The whole variable domain, remainder taken from reference TRBV29-1 and TRBJ1-1, is SAVISQKPSRDICQRGTSLTIQCQVDSQVTMMFWYRQQPGQSLTLIATANQGSEATYESGFVIDKFPISRPNLTFSTLTVSNMSPEDSSIYLCSVVWGNTEAFFGQGTRLTVV.

As concerns this clonotype: An end of the junction differs from the germline gene, which may be a read error. The J gene is TRBJ2-2, the V gene TRBV5-5, with D perhaps TRBD2 (5 bases). Germline CDR1 reads SGHKS; CDR2 reads YYEKEE (reference sequence). CDR3 length: 13 residues. Written as DNA, the CDR3 is TGTGCCAGCAGCGGCGGGTACACCGGGGTGCTGTTTTTT. It specifies CASSGGYTGVLFF.

Only a few counts were recorded for this clonotype. V is TRBV3-1 and J is TRBJ1-2; a weak D match, TRBD1 (5 bases). V lost 1 base and J 10 bases, leaving 13 bases between the germline ends. Germline assignment: CDR1 LGHDT and CDR2 YNNKEL (reference sequence). The CDR3 totals 13 residues. In DNA, the CDR3 is TGTGCCAGCAGCCAAGTGGGACGGCTATCCTACACCTTC. Amino acid sequence: CASSQVGRLSYTF.

In its sample, this clonotype was seen many times. This sequence joins TRBV13 and TRBJ2-3; 9 bases agree with TRBD1. Germline lookup yields CDR1 PRHDT and CDR2 FYEKMQ (reference sequence). The ends lost 5 bases at V and 0 bases at J; junction bases unmatched: 6. The CDR3 totals 16 residues. CDR3 sequence (DNA): TGTGCCAGCAGCGACAGACAGGGGGAGAGCACAGATACGCAGTATTTT. Protein product: CASSDRQGESTDTQYF.

This clonotype was picked up many times. This CDR3 is CASNPPAPNQPQHF. The CDR3 DNA follows: TGTGCCAGTAACCCTCCAGCGCCCAATCAGCCCCAGCATTTT. The V and J genes are TRBV19 and TRBJ1-5; D ambiguous. V was shortened by 7 bases and J by 3 bases, with 13 bases between the two germline ends. CDR1 is LNHDA and CDR2 is SQIVND in the germline V gene (reference sequence). The CDR3 extends over 14 amino acids. The whole variable domain, filled in from reference TRBV19 and TRBJ1-5, reads DGGITQSPKYLFRKEGQNVTLSCEQNLNHDAMYWYRQDPGQGLRLIYYSQIVNDFQKGDIAEGYSVSREKKESFPLTVTSAQKNPTAFYLCASNPPAPNQPQHFGDGTRLSIL.

The sample holds a few counts of this clonotype. V usage is TRBV14 and J usage is TRBJ2-3, with 9 bases matching TRBD2. Germline loops: CDR1 SGHDN, CDR2 FVKESK. The CDR3 contains 17 residues. J gave up 5 bases and V 0 bases, and 9 bases lay outside the gene matches. The CDR3 DNA reads TGTGCCAGCAGCCAAGACCCTGCTTGGACTAGCGAAGATACGCAGTATTTT. Its protein is CASSQDPAWTSEDTQYF.

This clonotype was counted between two and nine times. V is TRBV9 and J is TRBJ1-2; TRBD1 agrees at 9 bases. V dropped 2 bases and J dropped 4; count of bases not matched to a gene: 9. This CDR3 region has 16 residues. Per the germline V gene, CDR1 is SGDLS and CDR2 is YYNGEE. The CDR3 region has the DNA TGTGCCAGCAGCGTGGGACAGGGTAAAACGATCTATGGCTACACCTTC. It yields the protein CASSVGQGKTIYGYTF.

This clonotype has only a few counts. This sequence joins TRBV27 and TRBJ1-1; D is perhaps TRBD1 (5 bases). CDR1 is MNHEY, CDR2 SMNVEV, per germline (reference sequence). This CDR3 has 13 residues. V lost 6 bases and J lost 1, with 9 bases in between. As DNA, the CDR3 is TGTGCCAGCAGGCAGGGTCAGAACACTGAAGCTTTCTTT. Translating it yields CASRQGQNTEAFF.

The chain joins TRBV6-2 or TRBV6-3 to TRBJ2-7; the match to TRBD2 covers 10 bases. This CDR3 comprises 16 residues. Trimming cost V 0 bases and J 3 bases; bases outside gene matches: 5. CDR1 and CDR2 (germline): MNHEY, SVGEGT. CDR3 region: CASSYSIAGGNYEQYV. CDR3 bases: TGTGCCAGCAGTTACTCGATAGCGGGGGGTAACTACGAGCAGTACGTC.

The V call is TRBV5-1, the J call TRBJ2-7; D is possibly TRBD1 or TRBD2 (7 bases each). The ends were cut back, 0 bases at V and 0 bases at J, with 16 bases in the middle. Germline lookup yields CDR1 SGHRS and CDR2 YFSETQ. This CDR3 region has 17 residues. CDR3 bases: TGCGCCAGCAGCTTGGGGCACAGGGGCGGGAGCTCCTACGAGCAGTACGTC. Translated, it gives CASSLGHRGGSSYEQYV.

This clonotype has only a few counts. The chain employs TRBV5-4 and TRBJ2-1, with D possibly matching TRBD2 (6 bases). Between the trimmed V and J ends, which lost 2 bases and 7 bases, there was a span of 13 bases. CDR3 length: 14 amino acids. The V gene's germline CDR1 is SGHNT and CDR2 YYREEE (reference sequence). The DNA of the CDR3 is TGTGCCAGCAGCTTACCTGGCGGGGAGAATGAGCAGTTCTTC. Translated: CASSLPGGENEQFF.

V is TRBV7-8 and J is TRBJ2-2; TRBD2 agrees at 12 bases. The CDR3 is made up of 17 amino acids. Germline CDR1 SGHVS, CDR2 FQNEAQ. After removal of 0 bases from V and 6 bases from J, the junction contained 5 bases not matched to a gene. The CDR3 sequence: CASSLATSGGIAGELFF. The CDR3 bases are TGTGCCAGCAGCTTAGCGACTAGCGGGGGTATAGCCGGGGAGCTGTTTTTT.